The clone carrying this T cell receptor beta chain has a single count. The antigen remains unidentified. This record belongs to a study of brain T cells in children with intractable seizures. Overall study results and limits: Absence of clones before surgery may stem from lower sequencing depth. Only CDR3 sequence similarity suggested viral specificity, without known HCMV serostatus.

In germline, CDR1 is SEHNR, CDR2 FQNEAQ (reference sequence). The V gene end was trimmed by 2 bases and the J gene end by 5 bases; junction bases not matched to a gene: 3. The CDR3 covers 14 residues. Indicated time point: blood from clinic visit 5 months post-surgery; TSC patient then seizure free. Sequencing was limited to surgery cases with top T cell transcript signatures in brain tissue. Pre-surgery treatment included at least one anti-epileptic drug. Sequencing was performed with immunoSEQ multiplex PCR; in TCRdb, only in-frame clones are kept and a portion is missing. The profile shows hundreds of thousands of clones, 93% of them singletons.

This sequence originates from a boy in the first two years of life with tuberous sclerosis and intractable seizures. J is TRBJ1-1 and V is TRBV7-9, with TRBD1 matching over 9 bases. The sequencing here drew on peripheral blood, taken 4 to 5 months after surgery. CDR3 nucleotides: TGTGCCAGCAGCTTACGACAGGGGGGGACTGAAGCTTTCTTT. Translated, it gives CASSLRQGGTEAFF.